This passage covers 20 T cell receptor beta chains from one sample sequenced in a study of early T cells in non-severe SARS-CoV-2 infection. Via MiXCR, TCRdb re-called the 5' RACE reads, giving one row per CDR3 protein. The sample lists roughly 64,000 distinct CDR3 sequences; around 12% were seen once. The source material was whole blood. Receptors originate from an adult who was a healthcare worker with PCR-confirmed SARS-CoV-2 infection or an uninfected control (not recorded which).

This clonotype was observed a few times. The chain couples TRBV29-1 to TRBJ1-4; D remains unclear. Germline V lookup: CDR1 SQVTM, CDR2 ANQGSEA. V gave up 3 bases and J gave up 0 bases, with 5 bases separating them. This CDR3 has 13 residues. The CDR3 reads CSVEAATNEKLFF. DNA of the CDR3: TGCAGCGTTGAGGCAGCAACTAATGAAAAACTGTTTTTT.

This clonotype was counted a few times. The V gene is TRBV15, the J gene TRBJ1-1, with 9 positions matching TRBD1. The V and J ends lost 6 bases and 5 bases, in that order; junction bases with no gene match: 7. The V gene's germline CDR1 is LNHNV and CDR2 YYDKDF (reference sequence). The CDR3 totals 14 residues. The CDR3 bases are TGTGCCACCAGGAGGGGACAGGGTTGGACTGAAGCTTTCTTT. As protein: CATRRGQGWTEAFF.

The chain has TRBV19 and TRBJ1-6; D is unresolved. CDR1 is LNHDA and CDR2 is SQIVND in the germline V gene (reference sequence). The ends were cut back, 3 bases at V and 8 bases at J, with 8 bases in the middle. This CDR3 spans 13 amino acids. The CDR3 coding sequence is TGTGCCAGTAGTATTTCTCAGGATTCACCCCTCCACTTT. Translated: CASSISQDSPLHF.

The chain uses TRBV25-1 and TRBJ2-7, with 8 nucleotides matching TRBD1. Trimming took 8 bases from V and 6 from J; bases not matched to a gene: 3. CDR3 length: 11 amino acids. The germline V gene has CDR1 MGHDK and CDR2 SYGVNS. The CDR3 is CASSGGVEQYF. In DNA form, the CDR3 reads TGTGCCAGCTCAGGGGGCGTCGAGCAGTACTTC.

V gene TRBV6-6 combines with J gene TRBJ2-3; 10 positions agree with TRBD2. CDR3 length: 16 amino acids. V was pared by 2 bases and J by 4 bases, with 6 bases of the junction left unmatched. Germline V CDR1 and CDR2: MNHNY, SVGAGI (reference sequence). This CDR3 is CASSYMVAGGPDTQYF. The CDR3 region has the DNA TGTGCCAGCAGTTACATGGTAGCGGGGGGTCCAGATACGCAGTATTTT.

This clonotype was seen more than once but under ten times. The rearrangement links TRBV6-6 to TRBJ1-2; 10 bases align to TRBD1. After removal of 5 bases from V and 3 bases from J, the junction contained 3 bases not matched to a gene. The CDR3 runs 14 residues. CDR1 and CDR2 from the germline V gene are MNHNY and SVGAGI (reference sequence). DNA for the CDR3: TGTGCCAGCAGTGAAGGACAGGGGGACTATGGCTACACCTTC. This gives the protein CASSEGQGDYGYTF.

This chain connects TRBV20-1 to TRBJ1-1, with D perhaps TRBD1 (5 bases). V lost 6 bases and J 4 bases, leaving 18 bases between the germline ends. The germline V gene has CDR1 DFQATT and CDR2 SNEGSKA (reference sequence). The CDR3 runs to 14 residues. DNA of the CDR3: TGCAGTGCCGCCCCGGGACGCAGATCCACTGAAGCTTTCTTT. Protein sequence: CSAAPGRRSTEAFF.

This clonotype appeared a few times. This rearrangement joins TRBV10-3 to TRBJ2-1, with 15 bases matching TRBD2. CDR1 is ENHRY and CDR2 is SYGVKD in the germline V gene. This CDR3 spans 16 amino acids. V gave up 6 bases and J gave up 3 bases; unmatched junction bases: 3. The CDR3 nucleotides read TGTGCCATCAGGGGACTAGCGGGGGGCTTCTACAATGAGCAGTTCTTC. The encoded protein is CAIRGLAGGFYNEQFF.

This clonotype was observed a handful of times. V usage is TRBV7-3 and J usage is TRBJ2-2; the match to TRBD2 covers 10 bases. CDR1 and CDR2 from the germline V gene are SGHTA and FQGTGA. The V gene end was trimmed by 5 bases and the J gene end by 1 base; junction bases not matched to a gene: 4. The CDR3 runs 16 residues. DNA of the CDR3: TGTGCCAGCAGCGTCACTAGCGGGGTGAACACCGGGGAGCTGTTTTTT. It is translated as CASSVTSGVNTGELFF.

CDR3 DNA: TGCAGTGCTCTTACCGACGGGGGGCTCACAGATACGCAGTATTTT. As protein: CSALTDGGLTDTQYF. The chain couples TRBV20-1 to TRBJ2-3, with D perhaps matching TRBD2 (7 bases). Germline V lookup: CDR1 DFQATT, CDR2 SNEGSKA (reference sequence). V was clipped by 5 bases and J by 2 bases, with 17 bases between them. The CDR3 is 15 residues long.

This rearrangement joins TRBV12-3 or TRBV12-4 to TRBJ2-1; 7 bases are shared with TRBD1. V lost 0 bases, J lost 12 bases, and 2 bases stayed unmatched. This CDR3 comprises 12 residues. CDR3 residues: CASSLARTGQFF. The CDR3 bases are TGTGCCAGCAGTTTAGCCCGGACAGGGCAGTTCTTC.

This clonotype has only a few counts. V is TRBV20-1 and J is TRBJ1-6; D might be TRBD1 (6 bases). Deletions cut 5 bases from V and 0 bases from J, with 17 bases between. Per the germline V gene, CDR1 is DFQATT and CDR2 is SNEGSKA (reference sequence). The CDR3 runs 17 residues. This chain's CDR3 is CSAYQGLRSSYNSPLHF. CDR3 DNA sequence: TGCAGTGCTTACCAGGGGTTAAGGAGCTCCTATAATTCACCCCTCCACTTT.

The chain recombines TRBV19 with TRBJ1-5; no firm D call. Trimming pared 0 bases from V and 5 bases from J, leaving 2 bases between. CDR1 and CDR2 from the germline V gene are LNHDA and SQIVND (reference sequence). This CDR3 spans 12 amino acids. This chain's CDR3 is CASSIEDQPQHF. The DNA of the CDR3 is TGTGCCAGTAGTATAGAGGATCAGCCCCAGCATTTT.

This clonotype occurred many times. J is TRBJ1-2 and V is TRBV5-1, with unresolved D. V was clipped by 0 bases and J by 7 bases, with 13 bases between them. The CDR3 contains 14 residues. From germline, CDR1 is SGHRS and CDR2 YFSETQ. The CDR3 DNA follows: TGCGCCAGCAGCTTGGACGGACGGTCGACTGGCTACACCTTC. Translating gives CASSLDGRSTGYTF. Full variable domain (remainder filled in from reference TRBV5-1 and TRBJ1-2): KAGVTQTPRYLIKTRGQQVTLSCSPISGHRSVSWYQQTPGQGLQFLFEYFSETQRNKGNFPGRFSGRQFSNSRSEMNVSTLELGDSALYLCASSLDGRSTGYTFGSGTRLTVV.

This clonotype was counted ten times or more. The CDR3 sequence is CASSPAGQDTYEQFF. Here the CDR3 DNA reads TGCGCCAGCAGCCCTGCGGGACAGGATACCTATGAGCAGTTCTTC. The chain is built from TRBV5-1 and TRBJ2-1; 8 nucleotides match TRBD1. Trimming cost V 4 bases and J 8 bases; bases outside gene matches: 11. CDR1 and CDR2 (germline): SGHRS, YFSETQ. This CDR3 is built from 15 residues. Full variable domain (missing parts from reference TRBV5-1 and TRBJ2-1): KAGVTQTPRYLIKTRGQQVTLSCSPISGHRSVSWYQQTPGQGLQFLFEYFSETQRNKGNFPGRFSGRQFSNSRSEMNVSTLELGDSALYLCASSPAGQDTYEQFFGPGTRLTVL.

The chain employs TRBV27 and TRBJ2-7; 9 nucleotides align to TRBD2. J gave up 5 bases and V 6 bases, and 14 bases lay outside the gene matches. The germline V gene has CDR1 MNHEY and CDR2 SMNVEV (reference sequence). The length of the CDR3 is 16 residues. The DNA of the CDR3 is TGTGCCAGCAGGGGAACGAACCTAGCGGGGATCCACGAGCAGTACTTC. This translates into CASRGTNLAGIHEQYF.

J is TRBJ1-2 and V is TRBV4-2, with D possibly being TRBD1 (6 bases). The CDR3 extends over 12 amino acids. CDR1 is LGHNA, CDR2 YNFKEQ, per germline. Deletions cut 8 bases from V and 8 bases from J, with 15 bases between. CDR3 amino acids: CASRTGARGYTF. The CDR3 nucleotides read TGTGCCAGCCGGACGGGGGCGCGGGGCTACACCTTC.

This clonotype was observed at least ten times. The chain carries TRBV5-6 and TRBJ2-1; a weak D match, TRBD1 (6 bases). V lost 0 bases to trimming and J lost 9 bases, with 10 bases between them. The CDR3 totals 13 residues. Germline CDR1 reads SGHDT; CDR2 reads YYEEEE. DNA of the CDR3: TGTGCCAGCAGCTTGGACAGGGTGAGTGAGCAGTTCTTC. The encoded protein is CASSLDRVSEQFF.

The rearrangement links TRBV7-3 to TRBJ2-3; TRBD1 agrees at 8 bases. V dropped 4 bases and J dropped 4; count of bases not matched to a gene: 7. Germline values: CDR1 SGHTA, CDR2 FQGTGA. The CDR3 has 15 amino acids. CDR3 loop: CASSSRTGPPDTQYF. The DNA for the CDR3 is TGTGCCAGCAGCTCCCGGACAGGGCCCCCAGATACGCAGTATTTT. Together with reference TRBV7-3 and TRBJ2-3, the CDR3 gives the full variable domain: GAGVSQTPSNKVTEKGKYVELRCDPISGHTALYWYRQSLGQGPEFLIYFQGTGAADDSGLPNDRFFAVRPEGSVSTLKIQRTERGDSAVYLCASSSRTGPPDTQYFGPGTRLTVL.

The V gene is TRBV7-2, the J gene TRBJ2-7; D not resolved. This CDR3 spans 13 amino acids. Germline V gives CDR1 SGHTA, CDR2 FQGNSA. Trimming cost V 1 base and J 5 bases, with 9 bases left between them. The CDR3 here is CASSLGPDHEQYF. The DNA of the CDR3 is TGTGCCAGCAGCTTAGGACCGGACCACGAGCAGTACTTC.